This TCR beta chain comes out of a study of T cells in Graves' hyperthyroidism and ophthalmopathy. At the level of the study: Peripheral blood was obtained at initial diagnosis, preceding any treatment.

TCR beta CDR3 region amplification was performed from RNA transcripts. The TCR CDR3 first-round RT-PCR relied on the HTBI primer set. TCRdb used MiXCR to reprocess the multiplex PCR reads, holding one entry per CDR3 protein. The table includes hundreds of thousands of distinct CDR3 sequences, about 14% detected once. The sequence came from a woman aged 25-40 years with Graves' hyperthyroidism. The sequencing input was blood.

This chain's CDR3 is CASSPQLAGDNEQFF. In nucleotides, the CDR3 is TGCGCCAGCAGCCCCCAACTAGCGGGTGACAATGAGCAGTTCTTC. The chain employs TRBV5-1 and TRBJ2-1, with 9 nucleotides matching TRBD2. Germline V gives CDR1 SGHRS, CDR2 YFSETQ. The ends lost 4 bases at V and 5 bases at J; junction bases unmatched: 7. The CDR3 totals 15 residues.